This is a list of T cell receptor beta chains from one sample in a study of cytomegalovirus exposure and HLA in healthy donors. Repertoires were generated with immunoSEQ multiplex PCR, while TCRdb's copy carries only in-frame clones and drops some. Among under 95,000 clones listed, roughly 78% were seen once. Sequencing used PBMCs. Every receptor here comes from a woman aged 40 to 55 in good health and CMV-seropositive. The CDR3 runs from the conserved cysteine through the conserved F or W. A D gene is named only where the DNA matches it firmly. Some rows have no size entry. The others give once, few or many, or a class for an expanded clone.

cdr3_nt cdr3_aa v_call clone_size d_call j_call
TGTGCCAGCAGTTTTCGAGAGGCTTCACCCCTCCACTTT CASSFREASPLHF TRBV27 . . TRBJ1-6
TGTGCCAGCAGCCAAGATGGGGCGGGGGGCGCGGGGCAGTACTTC CASSQDGAGGAGQYF TRBV4-2 . TRBD2 TRBJ2-7
TGTGCCAGCAGAGTGCGGACAGGGTCTTCCGAGACCCAGTACTTC CASRVRTGSSETQYF TRBV11-2 few TRBD1 TRBJ2-5
TGTGCCAGCAGTTACTCTCGGGGTGGCACAGATACGCAGTATTTT CASSYSRGGTDTQYF TRBV6-5 . . TRBJ2-3
TGCAGCGTACCATCAGGACAGGGGGCCTACAATGAGCAGTTCTTC CSVPSGQGAYNEQFF TRBV29-1 . TRBD1 TRBJ2-1
TGCGCCAGCAGCTTGGATAGCGGGGGCCCCGATGAGCAGTTCTTC CASSLDSGGPDEQFF TRBV5-1 few TRBD2 TRBJ2-1
TGCGCCAGCAGCCCCTTTGACCGGGCCCAGGGGACGCAGTATTTT CASSPFDRAQGTQYF TRBV4-1 . . TRBJ2-3
TGTGCCATCGCGGCGGGACTAGGTTTTGAGACCCAGTACTTC CAIAAGLGFETQYF TRBV6-6 once TRBD2 TRBJ2-5
TGTGCCAGCAGCTTAGATAGTAGTCAGCCCCAGCATTTT CASSLDSSQPQHF TRBV11-3 . . TRBJ1-5
TGTGCCAGCAGCGTAACCCAAGGGGGCGCGGGTGGCTACACCTTC CASSVTQGGAGGYTF TRBV9 . TRBD1 TRBJ1-2
TGTGCCAGCAGCAAAACAGGGATTCAGCCCCAGCATTTT CASSKTGIQPQHF TRBV5-6 . . TRBJ1-5
TGTGCCAGCAGCGGGACAGGGGGATCACCCCTCCACTTT CASSGTGGSPLHF TRBV9 . TRBD1 TRBJ1-6
TGCGCCAGCAGCACTGGACAGGACACCGGGGAGCTGTTTTTT CASSTGQDTGELFF TRBV5-1 . TRBD1 TRBJ2-2
TGCGCCAGCAGCTTGGACAGGGACTCACCCCTCCACTTT CASSLDRDSPLHF TRBV5-1 . . TRBJ1-6
TGTGCCAGCAGCTTTAGAGGGCGTGAGACCCAGTACTTC CASSFRGRETQYF TRBV5-4 . . TRBJ2-5
TGTGCCAGCAGTTACAAAGGGACAGGGGGCACTGAAGCTTTCTTT CASSYKGTGGTEAFF TRBV6-6 . TRBD1 TRBJ1-1
TGTGCTAGCAGCCCCGGGACAGGGGTTCTAGAGACCCAGTACTTC CASSPGTGVLETQYF TRBV7-7 few TRBD1 TRBJ2-5
TGTGCCAGCAGTTACACGGGACAGGGGGTTCTAGTAGAGCAGTTCTTC CASSYTGQGVLVEQFF TRBV6-6 once TRBD1 TRBJ2-1
TGCGCCAGCAGCTTGTTACTGAATAATGAGCAGTTCTTC CASSLLLNNEQFF TRBV5-1 . . TRBJ2-1
TGTGCCTGGGCCCTAGGGACAGGACCCTACGAGCAGTACTTC CAWALGTGPYEQYF TRBV30 . TRBD1 TRBJ2-7
TGTGCCACCAGCAGAGATCGCCCAAGCGCGGGCTCACCCCTCCACTTT CATSRDRPSAGSPLHF TRBV15 once . TRBJ1-6
TGTGCCAGCGGCAGACAGGCGAACACTGAAGCTTTCTTT CASGRQANTEAFF TRBV2 . . TRBJ1-1
TGCGCCAGCAGCCAAGAGGGGACTCCTAACACAGATACGCAGTATTTT CASSQEGTPNTDTQYF TRBV4-1 . . TRBJ2-3